This T cell receptor (beta chain) was found in a study of blood T cell repertoires in COVID-19. Whole-study context: The United States, Italy and Spain supplied acute and convalescent COVID-19 samples. T cells, B-cell-depleted T cells, or PBMCs supplied cDNA or gDNA.

Per the original data handling: Reference gene primer amplification gave nucleated cell count estimates. The data were produced by immunoSEQ multiplex PCR, yet TCRdb's version contains in-frame clones alone and is incomplete. The DNA was the basis for D and trimming; V, J and clone size are from that table. Here the sample spans about 72,000 clones, around 84% being singletons. CDR1 is SGHTA and CDR2 is FQGNSA in the germline V gene. The CDR3 is 15 residues long. J lost 2 bases, V lost 5 bases, and 7 bases had no gene match. V gene TRBV7-2 combines with J gene TRBJ2-7; 9 positions match TRBD1. The clonotype comes from a man in his 70s with active or convalescent COVID-19. Input material: peripheral blood. The CDR3 DNA is TGTGCCAGCAGCCCGGGGACAGGGACCCCCTACGAGCAGTACTTC. Translating it yields CASSPGTGTPYEQYF. The full variable domain, rest sourced from reference TRBV7-2 and TRBJ2-7, is GAGVSQSPSNKVTEKGKDVELRCDPISGHTALYWYRQSLGQGLEFLIYFQGNSAPDKSGLPSDRFSAERTGGSVSTLTIQRTQQEDSAVYLCASSPGTGTPYEQYFGPGTRLTVT.